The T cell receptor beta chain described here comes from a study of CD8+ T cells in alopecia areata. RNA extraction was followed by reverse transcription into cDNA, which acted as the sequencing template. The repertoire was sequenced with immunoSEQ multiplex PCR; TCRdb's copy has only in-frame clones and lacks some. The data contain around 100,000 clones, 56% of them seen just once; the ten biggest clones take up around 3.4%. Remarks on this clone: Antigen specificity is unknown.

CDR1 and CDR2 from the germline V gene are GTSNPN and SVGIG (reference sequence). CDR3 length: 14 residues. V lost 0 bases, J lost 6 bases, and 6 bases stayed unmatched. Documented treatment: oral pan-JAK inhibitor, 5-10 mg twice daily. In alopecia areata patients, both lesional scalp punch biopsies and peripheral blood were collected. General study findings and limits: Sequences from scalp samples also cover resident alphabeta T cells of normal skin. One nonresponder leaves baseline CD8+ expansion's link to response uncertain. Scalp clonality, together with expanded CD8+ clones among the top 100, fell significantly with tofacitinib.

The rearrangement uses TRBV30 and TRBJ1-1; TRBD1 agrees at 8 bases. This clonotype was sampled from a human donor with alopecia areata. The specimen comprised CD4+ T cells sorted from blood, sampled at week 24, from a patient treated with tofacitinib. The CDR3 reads CAWSVGYRGAEAFF. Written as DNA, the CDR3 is TGTGCCTGGAGTGTTGGGTACAGGGGGGCTGAAGCTTTCTTT.